The 22 T cell receptor beta chains in this list originate from one sample, sequenced in a study of blood T cell repertoires in COVID-19. Libraries were prepared by immunoSEQ multiplex PCR; TCRdb keeps only in-frame clonotypes and omits some of them. The table records around 250,000 clones, around four fifths of them present only once. Sequenced material: peripheral blood. These receptor sequences come from a man older than 75 with acute or convalescent COVID-19.

This chain links TRBV2 with TRBJ2-5; 12 positions match TRBD1. Germline V gene sequence: CDR1 SNHLY, CDR2 FYNNEI. After removal of 4 bases from V and 5 bases from J, the junction contained 11 bases not matched to a gene. This CDR3 region has 17 residues. CDR3 region: CASSVGTGGAEWETQYF. The CDR3 DNA follows: TGTGCCAGCAGTGTTGGGACAGGGGGCGCGGAGTGGGAGACCCAGTACTTC.

The gene calls are TRBV28 and TRBJ2-7; TRBD1 agrees at 9 bases. V dropped 5 bases and J dropped 2; count of bases not matched to a gene: 7. The CDR3 runs to 15 residues. The germline V gene has CDR1 MDHEN and CDR2 SYDVKM. The CDR3 reads CASSPTGTGTYEQYF. CDR3 nucleotide sequence: TGTGCCAGCAGTCCAACCGGGACAGGGACCTACGAGCAGTACTTC. The whole variable domain, filled in from reference TRBV28 and TRBJ2-7, reads DVKVTQSSRYLVKRTGEKVFLECVQDMDHENMFWYRQDPGLGLRLIYFSYDVKMKEKGDIPEGYSVSREKKERFSLILESASTNQTSMYLCASSPTGTGTYEQYFGPGTRLTVT.

The chain recombines TRBV6-1 with TRBJ1-5; 7 nucleotides match TRBD1. The trim removed 1 base at V and 9 bases at J, leaving 6 bases unmatched. The CDR3 sequence is 14 residues long. Germline CDR1 and CDR2: MNHNS and SASEGT. CDR3 DNA sequence: TGTGCCAGCAGTGAAGTGGGGGGACAGTTGCCCCAGCATTTT. Translated, it gives CASSEVGGQLPQHF.

V gene TRBV9 combines with J gene TRBJ2-5; 10 bases agree with TRBD2. V was clipped by 0 bases and J by 6 bases; unmatched bases: 5. The germline V gene encodes CDR1 SGDLS and CDR2 YYNGEE. The CDR3 runs 15 residues. CDR3 DNA: TGTGCCAGCAGCGTAGAAGCGGGGGGGAAACAGACCCAGTACTTC. It codes for CASSVEAGGKQTQYF.

V usage is TRBV7-2 and J usage is TRBJ1-3; a weak D match, TRBD1 (6 bases). Trimming shortened V by 0 bases and J by 4 bases, and 7 bases separated the two germline ends. Looked up from germline, CDR1 is SGHTA and CDR2 is FQGNSA. The CDR3 has 14 amino acids. CDR3 nucleotides: TGTGCCAGCAGCTTAGCTGGGGGCGGAAACACCATATATTTT. Residues: CASSLAGGGNTIYF.

This clone was recorded a few times. The V call is TRBV7-9, the J call TRBJ2-1; 7 bases align to TRBD1. CDR1 is SEHNR, CDR2 FQNEAQ, per germline (reference sequence). Trimming at V came to 4 bases and at J to 9 bases, leaving 9 bases not matched to a gene. This CDR3 comprises 14 residues. This CDR3 reads CASSYPGDSSEQFF. The CDR3 region has the DNA TGTGCCAGCAGCTACCCCGGGGACAGTAGTGAGCAGTTCTTC. Based on the CDR3 plus reference TRBV7-9 and TRBJ2-1, the full variable domain is DTGVSQNPRHKITKRGQNVTFRCDPISEHNRLYWYRQTLGQGPEFLTYFQNEAQLEKSRLLSDRFSAERPKGSFSTLEIQRTEQGDSAMYLCASSYPGDSSEQFFGPGTRLTVL.

The chain uses TRBV19 and TRBJ1-1, with D possibly TRBD1 on 5 matching bases. The CDR3 spans 14 residues. V was shortened by 3 bases and J by 11 bases, with 19 bases between the two germline ends. Germline loops: CDR1 LNHDA, CDR2 SQIVND (reference sequence). The CDR3 sequence: CASSMGFGGGKAFF. CDR3 DNA: TGTGCCAGTAGTATGGGCTTCGGGGGAGGGAAGGCTTTCTTT.

The rearrangement links TRBV7-9 to TRBJ2-3; D gene ambiguous. This CDR3 is built from 15 residues. V was pared by 7 bases and J by 1 base, with 15 bases between. Germline loops: CDR1 SEHNR, CDR2 FQNEAQ (reference sequence). CDR3 in amino acids: CASIQSQIGTDTQYF. The CDR3 nucleotides read TGTGCCAGCATACAGTCACAGATCGGCACAGATACGCAGTATTTT.

The chain joins TRBV9 to TRBJ1-1, with D possibly matching TRBD1 (5 bases). Trimming stripped 0 bases from V and 4 bases from J, with 16 bases between. Per germline, CDR1 SGDLS and CDR2 YYNGEE. The length of the CDR3 is 16 residues. CDR3 residues: CASSVEAGKGITEAFF. CDR3 DNA sequence: TGTGCCAGCAGCGTAGAGGCAGGGAAGGGAATCACTGAAGCTTTCTTT.

This chain connects TRBV11-2 to TRBJ2-3, with D perhaps TRBD2 (6 bases). V dropped 5 bases and J dropped 6 bases, with 15 bases sitting between them. Germline CDR1 is SGHAT and CDR2 is FQNNGV. The CDR3 loop spans 14 amino acids. The CDR3 here is CASSNVAGRDTQYF. The CDR3 region has the DNA TGTGCCAGCAGCAACGTAGCAGGGAGGGATACGCAGTATTTT.

The chain combines TRBV6-5 with TRBJ2-7, with TRBD1 matching 7 bases. J was trimmed by 5 bases and V by 7 bases; bases with no gene match: 11. CDR3 length: 14 residues. The V gene's germline CDR1 is MNHEY and CDR2 SVGAGI. The CDR3 coding sequence is TGTGCCAGCAAACGACCGGGACAGTTTAACGAGCAGTACTTC. Translated, it gives CASKRPGQFNEQYF.

The V gene is TRBV5-1, the J gene TRBJ1-1; TRBD1 matches at 8 bases. Germline assignment: CDR1 SGHRS and CDR2 YFSETQ. V was clipped by 1 base and J by 3 bases; unmatched bases: 8. The CDR3 extends over 16 amino acids. The CDR3 region has the DNA TGCGCCAGCAGCTTGCGAGGATACAGGGGGGACACTGAAGCTTTCTTT. Encoded protein: CASSLRGYRGDTEAFF.

V and J are TRBV6-6 and TRBJ2-7, with 9 nucleotides matching TRBD2. This CDR3 spans 15 amino acids. J lost 3 bases, V lost 5 bases, and 8 bases had no gene match. Germline V gene data show CDR1 as MNHNY and CDR2 as SVGAGI (reference sequence). The CDR3 sequence is CASSPGTSSNYEQYF. The CDR3 DNA follows: TGTGCCAGCAGTCCCGGGACTAGCAGCAACTACGAGCAGTACTTC.

The chain links TRBV18 to TRBJ2-7; D possibly corresponds to TRBD2 (7 bases). Germline V gene sequence: CDR1 KGHSH, CDR2 LQKENI. The germline V and J ends were trimmed by 4 bases and 3 bases, with 16 bases remaining between them. This CDR3 contains 15 residues. CDR3 residues: CASSQTGLGGYEQYF. The CDR3 DNA follows: TGTGCCAGCTCACAGACAGGACTAGGAGGCTACGAGCAGTACTTC. Full variable domain (missing parts from reference TRBV18 and TRBJ2-7): NAGVMQNPRHLVRRRGQEARLRCSPMKGHSHVYWYRQLPEEGLKFMVYLQKENIIDESGMPKERFSAEFPKEGPSILRIQQVVRGDSAAYFCASSQTGLGGYEQYFGPGTRLTVT.

The CDR3 here is CSASGRVGNEQFF. The DNA for the CDR3 is TGCAGCGCCTCAGGGAGGGTGGGAAATGAGCAGTTCTTC. The chain uses TRBV29-1 and TRBJ2-1; 7 bases map to TRBD2. From germline, CDR1 is SQVTM and CDR2 ANQGSEA. J was trimmed by 7 bases and V by 7 bases; bases with no gene match: 10. CDR3 length: 13 residues.

The chain recombines TRBV27 with TRBJ1-5; TRBD1 aligns across 9 bases. CDR3 length: 16 residues. Germline CDR1 reads MNHEY; CDR2 reads SMNVEV (reference sequence). Trimming cost V 2 bases and J 2 bases; bases outside gene matches: 4. For the CDR3, the DNA is TGTGCCAGCAGTTTAAGGGGACAGGGAGGCAATCAGCCCCAGCATTTT. Encoded protein: CASSLRGQGGNQPQHF.

Regarding this clone: An end of the junction differs from the germline gene, which may be a read error. The chain combines TRBV7-7 with TRBJ1-4, with D tentatively TRBD1 (6 bases). Germline V gene lookup returns CDR1 SSHAT and CDR2 FNYEAQ (reference sequence). The CDR3 consists of 15 residues. The CDR3 reads CASSTQQGPNEKLFF. The CDR3 nucleotides read TGTGCTAGCAGCACACAACAGGGACCCAATGAAAAACTGTTTTTT. Drawing the rest from reference TRBV7-7 and TRBJ1-4, the complete variable domain is GAGVSQSPRYKVTKRGQDVTLRCDPISSHATLYWYQQALGQGPEFLTYFNYEAQPDKSGLPSDRFSAERPEGSISTLTIQRTEQRDSAMYRCASSTQQGPNEKLFFGSGTQLSVL.

The gene calls are TRBV7-9 and TRBJ2-5; 9 bases fit TRBD1. V trimming: 4 bases; J trimming: 4 bases; junction bases outside the gene matches: 13. The CDR3 is 17 amino acids. The germline CDR1 and CDR2 sequences are SEHNR and FQNEAQ (reference sequence). DNA of the CDR3: TGTGCCAGCAGCTCAGGGATGACAGGGGGGACGAGAGAGACCCAGTACTTC. Residues: CASSSGMTGGTRETQYF.

J is TRBJ2-7 and V is TRBV5-1; 12 bases map to TRBD2. V was clipped by 5 bases and J by 2 bases; unmatched bases: 14. This CDR3 is built from 18 residues. CDR1 and CDR2 from the germline V gene are SGHRS and YFSETQ. CDR3 amino acids: CASSLVRGLAGTTYEQYF. CDR3 nucleotides: TGCGCCAGCAGTCTAGTACGGGGACTAGCGGGCACAACCTACGAGCAGTACTTC.

V gene TRBV29-1 combines with J gene TRBJ1-1; TRBD1 matches 8 bases. This CDR3 comprises 14 residues. Germline CDR1 SQVTM, CDR2 ANQGSEA. V shed 5 bases, J shed 3 bases, and the junction held 8 bases outside the gene matches. The DNA for the CDR3 is TGCAGCGTTCAGGGGGCCGCTCGGGACACTGAAGCTTTCTTT. Translation gives CSVQGAARDTEAFF.

The genes are TRBV25-1 and TRBJ2-1, with TRBD2 matching over 11 bases. The CDR3 covers 16 residues. V dropped 1 base and J dropped 6; count of bases not matched to a gene: 5. Germline CDR1 is MGHDK and CDR2 is SYGVNS. CDR3 nucleotide sequence: TGTGCCAGCAGTGAATTTACTAGCGGGAGTATCAATGAGCAGTTCTTC. Protein: CASSEFTSGSINEQFF.

As regards this clone: A read error may produce the germline difference seen at one junction end. The chain carries TRBV18 and TRBJ2-2; the D gene is possibly TRBD1 (5 bases). The CDR3 contains 13 residues. The germline V gene encodes CDR1 KGHSH and CDR2 LQKENI. The CDR3 loop is CASSPGATGELFF. DNA of the CDR3: TGTGCCAGTTCACCTGGGGCCACCGGGGAGCTGTTTTTT.